Presented here are 4 T cell receptor beta chains from one specimen sequenced in a study of vaccination effects on CD4 cells after COVID-19. Profiling relied on immunoSEQ multiplex PCR, and the TCRdb table lists in-frame clones only, not all of them. Of 65,000 to 90,000 clones in the sample, 60% to 75% were seen once. These receptors have no identified antigens. Peptide-pool stimulation followed by sequencing identified expanded antigen-specific CD4+ clonotypes in the ViraFEST assay. Upon completion of 10 to 11 days in culture, CD4+ T cells were isolated. People in the vaccine group had not been infected with SARS-CoV-2 before, and their nucleocapsid antibodies were negative. The sequences come from CD4+ T cells from PBMCs cultured with HCoV-NL63 spike peptides, collected before COVID-19 vaccination. These receptors all stem from a human donor who received a COVID-19 vaccine.

The V call is TRBV5-6, the J call TRBJ2-7; 10 bases map to TRBD2. The V gene's germline CDR1 is SGHDT and CDR2 YYEEEE. The trim removed 1 base at V and 7 bases at J, leaving 2 bases unmatched. The CDR3 spans 13 residues. The CDR3 spells CASSLLAGVEQYV. The CDR3 coding sequence is TGTGCCAGCAGCTTGCTAGCGGGGGTTGAGCAGTACGTC.

The J gene is TRBJ1-1, the V gene TRBV6-6, with a possible D match to TRBD1 (6 bases). Germline assignment: CDR1 MNHNY and CDR2 SVGAGI (reference sequence). V lost 7 bases and J lost 6, with 15 bases in between. The CDR3 totals 13 residues. Here the CDR3 reads CASTERGGAEAFF. The CDR3 DNA is TGTGCCAGCACCGAACGAGGGGGGGCTGAAGCTTTCTTT.

The V and J genes are TRBV4-1 and TRBJ1-3; no clear D gene. V lost 4 bases and J lost 4, with 5 bases in between. Germline-derived CDR1 and CDR2 are MGHRA and YSYEKL. The CDR3 is 12 amino acids. Here the CDR3 reads CASSPQGNTIYF. In DNA, the CDR3 is TGCGCCAGCAGCCCCCAAGGAAACACCATATATTTT.

J is TRBJ2-2 and V is TRBV25-1; 10 bases fit TRBD1. This CDR3 has 18 amino acids. Germline loops: CDR1 MGHDK, CDR2 SYGVNS. Trimming at V came to 3 bases and at J to 4 bases, leaving 11 bases not matched to a gene. The CDR3 nucleotides are TGTGCCAGCAGTGACTCCCCGGGACAGGGGTATACCACCGGGGAGCTGTTTTTT. Translated, it gives CASSDSPGQGYTTGELFF.